What follows are 26 T cell receptor beta chains derived from one specimen sequenced in a study of tumour-infiltrating T cells in Burkitt lymphoma (dated by TCRdb to about 2020). Preparation of the library involved the immunoSEQ multiplex PCR assay. What TCRdb holds here is the immuneACCESS table cut down to in-frame rearrangements. Part of the clones is not present; checked against another copy, under half of the missing clones reflect an unresolved V gene, and the others are unexplained. Recorded for this sample are 11,000 to 15,000 clones; 30% of them occurred a single time. The ten largest clonotypes hold 6.2% of the sample. The sample comprised tumor tissue. The receptor source for this set is a human donor with diffuse large B-cell lymphoma.

This clone was seen a few times. The rearrangement uses TRBV27 and TRBJ2-7; no firm D call. Trimming pared 4 bases from V and 3 bases from J, leaving 7 bases between. The CDR3 runs to 12 residues. Germline V CDR1 and CDR2: MNHEY, SMNVEV (reference sequence). The chain's CDR3 is CASSSGIYEQYF. The CDR3 coding sequence is TGTGCCAGCAGTTCTGGGATCTACGAGCAGTACTTC.

This clone was seen a few times. The CDR3 DNA follows: TGTGCCAGCAGTGGGACTAGCGGGAGAGGCGAGCAGTACTTC. It translates to CASSGTSGRGEQYF. This chain connects TRBV2 to TRBJ2-7; 13 bases are shared with TRBD2. In germline, CDR1 is SNHLY, CDR2 FYNNEI. V trimming: 4 bases; J trimming: 6 bases; junction bases outside the gene matches: 3. This CDR3 has 14 residues.

The V call is TRBV5-6, the J call TRBJ2-5; weak D call: TRBD1 (6 bases). The V gene lost 2 bases and the J gene lost 4 bases, with 15 bases spanning the gap. CDR3 length: 15 amino acids. From germline, CDR1 is SGHDT and CDR2 YYEEEE. The CDR3 protein is CASSLQTGSVETQYF. As DNA, the CDR3 is TGTGCCAGCAGCTTACAGACAGGATCAGTAGAGACCCAGTACTTC.

The chain joins TRBV5-1 to TRBJ2-1; TRBD2 matches at 8 bases. Germline lookup yields CDR1 SGHRS and CDR2 YFSETQ. V was clipped by 4 bases and J by 6 bases; unmatched bases: 9. The CDR3 is 15 amino acids. The CDR3 bases are TGCGCCAGCAGCCAGTCGTGGGGACTAGTCAATGAGCAGTTCTTC. Its translation: CASSQSWGLVNEQFF.

The rearrangement links TRBV9 to TRBJ2-1; 10 nucleotides match TRBD2. The junction had 10 bases not matched to a gene; V was cut back by 3 bases and J by 4 bases. CDR3 length: 17 residues. CDR1 and CDR2 from the germline V gene are SGDLS and YYNGEE. This CDR3 is CASSGDQAGGRYNEQFF. CDR3 DNA: TGTGCCAGCAGCGGGGATCAAGCGGGAGGGAGGTACAATGAGCAGTTCTTC.

The chain couples TRBV5-4 to TRBJ2-3; the D gene is possibly TRBD2 (6 bases). CDR1 is SGHNT, CDR2 YYREEE, per germline (reference sequence). The CDR3 contains 16 residues. Trimming pared 0 bases from V and 0 bases from J, leaving 11 bases between. The DNA of the CDR3 is TGTGCCAGCAGCTTGGGGGGACTCCTTAGCACAGATACGCAGTATTTT. It encodes CASSLGGLLSTDTQYF.

Judged by abundance, this clone is medium-sized. V and J are TRBV7-3 and TRBJ2-5; D unclear. The CDR3 consists of 15 residues. Trimming pared 2 bases from V and 5 bases from J, leaving 15 bases between. Germline V gene lookup returns CDR1 SGHTA and CDR2 FQGTGA. CDR3 region: CASSLGPESVETQYF. The CDR3 DNA is TGTGCCAGCAGCTTAGGCCCCGAGTCTGTGGAGACCCAGTACTTC. The whole variable domain, remainder taken from reference TRBV7-3 and TRBJ2-5, is GAGVSQTPSNKVTEKGKYVELRCDPISGHTALYWYRQSLGQGPEFLIYFQGTGAADDSGLPNDRFFAVRPEGSVSTLKIQRTERGDSAVYLCASSLGPESVETQYFGPGTRLLVL.

In its sample, this clone was seen a few times. The chain carries TRBV21-1 and TRBJ2-7. TRBV21-1 counts as a pseudogene. The CDR3 is made up of 15 amino acids. CDR3 DNA sequence: TGTGCCAGCAGCAAAGATGGGGGTATCTCCTACGAGCAGTACTTC. Its protein product is CASSKDGGISYEQYF.

This clone has only one observation. V gene TRBV28 combines with J gene TRBJ2-5; 10 nucleotides align to TRBD2. V was clipped by 3 bases and J by 5 bases; unmatched bases: 6. CDR1 is MDHEN, CDR2 SYDVKM, per germline. This CDR3 contains 15 residues. The CDR3, as DNA: TGTGCCAGCAGTTTGGTAGCGGGAGGTCCTGAGACCCAGTACTTC. It codes for CASSLVAGGPETQYF.

The chain employs TRBV6-6 and TRBJ2-7; 10 positions agree with TRBD1. V was clipped by 4 bases and J by 5 bases; unmatched bases: 5. CDR3 length: 14 residues. The germline V gene has CDR1 MNHNY and CDR2 SVGAGI (reference sequence). The DNA for the CDR3 is TGTGCCAGCAGTTCACGACAGGGGGCACACGAGCAGTACTTC. It is translated as CASSSRQGAHEQYF.

This sequence joins TRBV18 and TRBJ1-5; D possibly corresponds to TRBD1 (5 bases). Germline V CDR1 and CDR2: KGHSH, LQKENI. V was shortened by 3 bases and J by 5 bases, with 20 bases between the two germline ends. The CDR3 extends over 17 amino acids. The CDR3 sequence is CASSPSPPRESDQPQHF. CDR3 DNA sequence: TGTGCCAGCTCACCCTCGCCTCCCAGGGAAAGCGATCAGCCCCAGCATTTT.

The V gene is TRBV14, the J gene TRBJ1-3, with D possibly being TRBD1 (6 bases). The CDR3 spans 15 residues. Germline V gene lookup returns CDR1 SGHDN and CDR2 FVKESK. V lost 0 bases and J lost 6, with 12 bases in between. The CDR3 protein is CASSQDSRGQNTIYF. CDR3 in DNA: TGTGCCAGCAGCCAAGATTCCAGGGGACAAAACACCATATATTTT.

The chain links TRBV9 to TRBJ2-3, with TRBD2 matching over 11 bases. Germline assignment: CDR1 SGDLS and CDR2 YYNGEE. The CDR3 loop spans 16 amino acids. V lost 4 bases to trimming and J lost 1 base; unmatched junction nucleotides: 5. The CDR3 DNA is TGTGCCAGCAGCTTGGGACTAGCGGTCCGCACAGATACGCAGTATTTT. It specifies CASSLGLAVRTDTQYF.

This chain uses TRBV29-1 with TRBJ1-3; D call uncertain. This CDR3 is built from 16 residues. The germline CDR1 and CDR2 sequences are SQVTM and ANQGSEA. The V end lost 0 bases, the J end lost 0 bases, and 12 bases lay between the germline ends. Here the CDR3 reads CSVEEGSGFSGNTIYF. DNA of the CDR3: TGCAGCGTTGAAGAAGGATCAGGATTCTCTGGAAACACCATATATTTT. Looking up the rest from reference TRBV29-1 and TRBJ1-3 gives the full variable domain: SAVISQKPSRDICQRGTSLTIQCQVDSQVTMMFWYRQQPGQSLTLIATANQGSEATYESGFVIDKFPISRPNLTFSTLTVSNMSPEDSSIYLCSVEEGSGFSGNTIYFGEGSWLTVV.

This clone has a handful of counts. The J gene is TRBJ2-1, the V gene TRBV5-4, with 7 positions matching TRBD2. Trimming at V came to 0 bases and at J to 10 bases, leaving 10 bases not matched to a gene. The V gene's germline CDR1 is SGHNT and CDR2 YYREEE (reference sequence). The length of the CDR3 is 15 residues. This chain's CDR3 is CASSLAQLAFEEQFF. In nucleotides, the CDR3 is TGTGCCAGCAGCTTGGCCCAACTAGCGTTCGAAGAGCAGTTCTTC.

The genes are TRBV10-3 and TRBJ2-3; no firm D call. V lost 0 bases and J 0 bases, leaving 10 bases between the germline ends. In germline, CDR1 is ENHRY, CDR2 SYGVKD. The CDR3 covers 16 residues. The CDR3 coding sequence is TGTGCCATCAGTGAGTCGACTGATGGGAGCACAGATACGCAGTATTTT. As protein: CAISESTDGSTDTQYF.

V gene TRBV7-9 combines with J gene TRBJ1-1; D is possibly TRBD1 (5 bases). This CDR3 region has 13 residues. The germline V gene encodes CDR1 SEHNR and CDR2 FQNEAQ (reference sequence). The V end lost 5 bases, the J end lost 1 base, and 8 bases lay between the germline ends. CDR3 DNA sequence: TGTGCCAGCAGCCAGACAGCGAACACTGAAGCTTTCTTT. Translating gives CASSQTANTEAFF.

This clone has just a few counts. The chain has TRBV2 and TRBJ1-1; 8 bases fit TRBD1. From germline, CDR1 is SNHLY and CDR2 FYNNEI. The V and J ends lost 3 bases and 5 bases, in that order; junction bases with no gene match: 8. This CDR3 spans 15 amino acids. The CDR3 sequence is CASSDWDRRGTEAFF. In nucleotides, the CDR3 is TGTGCCAGCAGTGATTGGGACAGGCGAGGAACTGAAGCTTTCTTT.

In this sample, this clone turned up a few times. The gene calls are TRBV10-2 and TRBJ2-3, with 10 bases aligning to TRBD2. J lost 4 bases, V lost 7 bases, and 5 bases had no gene match. CDR3 length: 14 residues. Germline CDR1 is WSHSY and CDR2 is SAAADI. The CDR3 bases are TGCGCCAGCACCCAAGCGGGAGGGGCAGATACGCAGTATTTT. Amino acid sequence: CASTQAGGADTQYF.

This clone was recorded a few times. The chain combines TRBV9 with TRBJ2-3; 9 bases agree with TRBD2. Germline V lookup: CDR1 SGDLS, CDR2 YYNGEE. After removal of 4 bases from V and 4 bases from J, the junction contained 4 bases not matched to a gene. The CDR3 covers 14 residues. CDR3 residues: CASSSGLAADTQYF. CDR3 nucleotides: TGTGCCAGCAGCTCGGGACTAGCTGCAGATACGCAGTATTTT.

The chain combines TRBV9 with TRBJ2-3; unclear D gene. The V gene's germline CDR1 is SGDLS and CDR2 YYNGEE. The CDR3 is 14 residues long. The ends were cut back, 0 bases at V and 0 bases at J, with 5 bases in the middle. The CDR3, as DNA: TGTGCCAGCAGCGTAGACCATAGCACAGATACGCAGTATTTT. This gives the protein CASSVDHSTDTQYF.

The chain is built from TRBV10-3 and TRBJ2-7; TRBD1 might be the D (6 bases). In germline, CDR1 is ENHRY, CDR2 SYGVKD. CDR3 size: 14 residues. Trimming cost V 2 bases and J 6 bases, with 14 bases left between them. Here the CDR3 DNA reads TGTGCCATCAGTGAGCCTACAGGGATAAGCGAGCAGTACTTC. Protein sequence: CAISEPTGISEQYF.

The chain is built from TRBV2 and TRBJ2-1; perhaps TRBD1 as D (5 bases). In germline, CDR1 is SNHLY, CDR2 FYNNEI. The CDR3 is made up of 16 amino acids. Trimming pared 1 base from V and 3 bases from J, leaving 13 bases between. The DNA for the CDR3 is TGTGCCAGCAGTGAAGATAAAGGGGTCCTCTACAATGAGCAGTTCTTC. Amino acids: CASSEDKGVLYNEQFF.

This rearrangement joins TRBV18 to TRBJ1-1; D gene ambiguous. The V end lost 6 bases, the J end lost 4 bases, and 18 bases lay between the germline ends. Germline CDR1 is KGHSH and CDR2 is LQKENI. CDR3 size: 15 residues. The CDR3 spells CASSLGSSRVTEAFF. The CDR3 region has the DNA TGTGCCAGCTCCCTTGGATCCTCTCGAGTCACTGAAGCTTTCTTT. Supplemented by reference TRBV18 and TRBJ1-1, the full variable domain reads NAGVMQNPRHLVRRRGQEARLRCSPMKGHSHVYWYRQLPEEGLKFMVYLQKENIIDESGMPKERFSAEFPKEGPSILRIQQVVRGDSAAYFCASSLGSSRVTEAFFGQGTRLTVV.

The V and J genes are TRBV11-2 and TRBJ2-2; possibly TRBD1 for D (6 bases). Per the germline V gene, CDR1 is SGHAT and CDR2 is FQNNGV. Trimming stripped 6 bases from V and 6 bases from J, with 17 bases between. CDR3 size: 15 residues. CDR3 protein: CASSSTGYNAGELFF. The CDR3 DNA reads TGTGCCAGCAGTTCAACAGGGTATAATGCCGGGGAGCTGTTTTTT.

This clone was observed a handful of times. The rearrangement uses TRBV15 and TRBJ1-1; D is unresolved. The V gene's germline CDR1 is LNHNV and CDR2 YYDKDF (reference sequence). The V end was cut by 1 base, the J end by 5 bases, with 8 bases between. CDR3 length equals 13 residues. CDR3 bases: TGTGCCACCAGCAGAGGAGGAGGAACTGAAGCTTTCTTT. Amino acids: CATSRGGGTEAFF.